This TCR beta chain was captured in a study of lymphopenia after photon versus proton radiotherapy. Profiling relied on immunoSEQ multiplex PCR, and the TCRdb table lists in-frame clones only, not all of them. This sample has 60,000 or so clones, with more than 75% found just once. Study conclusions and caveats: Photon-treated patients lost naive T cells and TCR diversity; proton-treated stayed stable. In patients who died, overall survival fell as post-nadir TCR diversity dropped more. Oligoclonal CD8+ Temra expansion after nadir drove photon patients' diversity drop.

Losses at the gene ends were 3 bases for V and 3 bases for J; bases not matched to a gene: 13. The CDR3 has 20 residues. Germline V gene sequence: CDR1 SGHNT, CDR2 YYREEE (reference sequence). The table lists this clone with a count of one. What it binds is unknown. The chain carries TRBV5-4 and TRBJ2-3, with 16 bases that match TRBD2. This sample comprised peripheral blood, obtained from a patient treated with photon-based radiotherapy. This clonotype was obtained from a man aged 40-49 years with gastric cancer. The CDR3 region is CASSSLDGTSGGVATDTQYF. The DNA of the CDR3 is TGTGCCAGCAGCTCGCTGGACGGGACTAGCGGGGGGGTAGCTACAGATACGCAGTATTTT.